The T cell receptor (beta chain) under discussion was sequenced for a study of T cells after yellow fever vaccination (dated by TCRdb to between 2018 and 2021). Some background on the complete study: The SMART-Seq v4 Ultra Low Input RNA kit was used to prepare libraries from fractions with low cell numbers. To track T-cell clones before and after primary and booster YFV17D yellow fever vaccination, bulk TCR alpha and beta repertoires were sequenced longitudinally. Blood was collected at multiple timepoints before and after primary and secondary immunization, and bulk PBMC replicates and cell subsets were isolated. Two healthy male donors, one aged 18 to 29 and one aged 30 to 40 years, made up the cohort. What the authors observed across the whole study: Compared with the primary T-cell response, the secondary T-cell response was faster but weaker, reaching its peak on day 5 rather than on day 15. A small share of clonotypes was detected in both CD4 and CD8 compartments, with the overlap likely arising from convergent recombination. Most clones expanded after primary vaccination were re-detected after the booster (about 95% of CD4 and about nine tenths of CD8), suggesting broad memory maintenance. Computational filtering was needed because FACS-sorted repertoires could contain abundant contaminating clonotypes from the bulk population. The study included only two donors, which limits how far the findings can be generalized.

Via the germline V gene (reference sequence), CDR1 is SGHAT and CDR2 FQDESV. Spanning cysteine to phenylalanine, the CDR3 consists of 18 amino acids. Only the CDR3 region is kept as DNA, spanning 54 bases read in frame from base 1. A distance of 24 bases separates the germline ends of V and J, which lose 2 bases and 7 bases respectively. A word on this clonotype: No cognate antigen has been identified for it. Per-base qualities were not stored, and no clone one base away is much larger.

Per the publication, the treatment or condition label means: live attenuated yellow fever vaccine strain. At each blood-draw timepoint, two biological replicates of bulk PBMCs were obtained. PBMCs were isolated from peripheral blood using a standard Ficoll-Paque protocol. TriZol was used to extract RNA from bulk PBMCs, CD4 and CD8 fractions, and dextramer-positive and dextramer-negative fractions. TCR cDNA was made using 5'RACE template switching, a step that added a universal primer site and unique molecular identifiers. Priming of cDNA synthesis was performed from both the TCR alpha and TCR beta constant segments. Library amplification involved two PCR steps, and the second step added sample barcodes and sequencing adapters. Sequencing of libraries was performed on Illumina HiSeq 2500 (2x100 bp) or NovaSeq (2x150 bp). Concerning the study's data processing: Demultiplexing of reads and collapsing into UMI consensus sequences were performed with MIGEC, and V(D)J alignment was carried out with MiXCR. Vaccine-responding clonotypes were identified with edgeR using replicate PBMC samples, with FDR below 0.01 and a log2 fold change above 5 up to day 15 being required. CD4 or CD8 identity was assigned to each bulk clonotype according to whether the clonotype was present at higher abundance in the sequenced CD4 repertoire or the sequenced CD8 repertoire. TCRdb cleaned the public reads at Q25 with fastp, built clones with MiXCR and kept in-frame beta chains. Rows with a matching CDR3 protein are joined into one entry that keeps the most common DNA and genes. These V and J calls are TCRdb output, not the study's own analysis. The sample records hundreds of thousands of distinct CDR3 sequences, approximately 15% of which are singletons. The ten most abundant clones make up around 15% of the sample.

The rearranged chain carries TRBV11-1 and TRBJ2-1; perhaps TRBD1 is the D gene, with 5 bases matching. This clonotype originated in a young man who received the YFV17D yellow fever vaccine. The specimen was PBMCs, collected on the day of the yellow fever booster vaccination. The nucleotides read TGTGCCAGCAGCTTATTATACAGGAATGGCACGTATGGTAATGAGCAGTTCTTC. This gives the protein CASSLLYRNGTYGNEQFF.